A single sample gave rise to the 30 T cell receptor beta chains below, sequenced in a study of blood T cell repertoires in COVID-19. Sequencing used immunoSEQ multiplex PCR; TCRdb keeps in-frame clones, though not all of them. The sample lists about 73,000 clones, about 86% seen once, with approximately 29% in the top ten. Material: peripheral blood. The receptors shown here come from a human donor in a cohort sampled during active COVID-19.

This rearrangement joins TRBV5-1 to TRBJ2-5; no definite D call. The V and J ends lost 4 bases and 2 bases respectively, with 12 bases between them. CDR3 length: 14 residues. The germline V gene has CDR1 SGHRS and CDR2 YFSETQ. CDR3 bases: TGCGCCAGCAGCACATTCGGAGAACAAGAGACCCAGTACTTC. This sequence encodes CASSTFGEQETQYF.

The CDR3 DNA follows: TGCGCCAGCAGCTACGGGGTGACCGGGGAGCTGTTTTTT. This sequence encodes CASSYGVTGELFF. This sequence joins TRBV5-1 and TRBJ2-2; tentatively, D is TRBD2 (5 bases). The CDR3 has 13 residues. Deletions cut 3 bases from V and 5 bases from J, with 8 bases between. Germline V gene lookup returns CDR1 SGHRS and CDR2 YFSETQ.

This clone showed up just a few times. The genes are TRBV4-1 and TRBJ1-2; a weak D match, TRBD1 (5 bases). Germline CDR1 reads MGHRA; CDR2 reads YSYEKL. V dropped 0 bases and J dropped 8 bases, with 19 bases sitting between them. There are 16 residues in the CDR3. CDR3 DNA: TGCGCCAGCAGCCAAGATGGCGGCCCGAGGGGAGGGGGCTACACCTTC. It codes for CASSQDGGPRGGGYTF.

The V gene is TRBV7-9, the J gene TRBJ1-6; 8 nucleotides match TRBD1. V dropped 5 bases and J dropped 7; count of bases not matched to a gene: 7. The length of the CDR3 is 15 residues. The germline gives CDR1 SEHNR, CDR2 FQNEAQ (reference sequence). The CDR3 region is CASSTGTGLNSPLHF. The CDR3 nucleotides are TGTGCCAGCAGCACCGGGACAGGATTGAATTCACCCCTCCACTTT. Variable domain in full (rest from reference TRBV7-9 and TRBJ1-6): DTGVSQNPRHKITKRGQNVTFRCDPISEHNRLYWYRQTLGQGPEFLTYFQNEAQLEKSRLLSDRFSAERPKGSFSTLEIQRTEQGDSAMYLCASSTGTGLNSPLHFGNGTRLTVT.

The CDR3 bases are TGTGCCAGCAGTTTTAGTGGGGGCCACGTCAATCAGCCCCAGCATTTT. It codes for CASSFSGGHVNQPQHF. The rearrangement uses TRBV28 and TRBJ1-5; maybe TRBD1 (6 bases). CDR3 size: 16 residues. CDR1 is MDHEN, CDR2 SYDVKM, per germline. The V end was cut by 3 bases, the J end by 3 bases, with 15 bases between. Filled out from reference TRBV28 and TRBJ1-5, the complete variable domain reads DVKVTQSSRYLVKRTGEKVFLECVQDMDHENMFWYRQDPGLGLRLIYFSYDVKMKEKGDIPEGYSVSREKKERFSLILESASTNQTSMYLCASSFSGGHVNQPQHFGDGTRLSIL.

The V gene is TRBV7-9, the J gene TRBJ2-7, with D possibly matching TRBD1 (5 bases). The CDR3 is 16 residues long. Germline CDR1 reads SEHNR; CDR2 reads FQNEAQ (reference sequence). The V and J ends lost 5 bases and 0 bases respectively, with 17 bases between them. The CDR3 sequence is CASSQGVAWSSYEQYF. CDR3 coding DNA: TGTGCCAGCAGCCAGGGCGTCGCCTGGAGCTCCTACGAGCAGTACTTC.

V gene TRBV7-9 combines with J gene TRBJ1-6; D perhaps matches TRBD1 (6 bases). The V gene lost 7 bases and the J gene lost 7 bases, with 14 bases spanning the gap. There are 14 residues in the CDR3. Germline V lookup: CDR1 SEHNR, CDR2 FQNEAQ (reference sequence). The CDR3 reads CASTIQGPNSPLHF. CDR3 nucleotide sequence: TGTGCCAGCACGATACAGGGTCCCAATTCACCCCTCCACTTT.

The CDR3 nucleotides read TGCGCCAGCAGCTTGGCCGACACAAACTATGGCTACACCTTC. Encoded protein: CASSLADTNYGYTF. V is TRBV5-1 and J is TRBJ1-2; D unclear. Looked up from germline, CDR1 is SGHRS and CDR2 is YFSETQ. Deletions cut 0 bases from V and 2 bases from J, with 8 bases between. The CDR3 has 14 amino acids.

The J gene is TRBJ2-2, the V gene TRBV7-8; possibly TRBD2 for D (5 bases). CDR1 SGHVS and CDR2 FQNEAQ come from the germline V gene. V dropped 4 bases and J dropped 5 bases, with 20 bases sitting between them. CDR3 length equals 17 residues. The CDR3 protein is CASSSLAARAGTGELFF. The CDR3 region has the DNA TGTGCCAGCAGCTCCCTTGCTGCGAGGGCCGGGACCGGGGAGCTGTTTTTT.

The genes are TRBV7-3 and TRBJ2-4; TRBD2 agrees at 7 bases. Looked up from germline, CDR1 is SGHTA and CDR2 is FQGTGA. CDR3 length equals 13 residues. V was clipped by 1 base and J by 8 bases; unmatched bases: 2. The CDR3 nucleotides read TGTGCCAGCAGCTTAAATGCGGGGGACATTCAGTACTTC. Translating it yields CASSLNAGDIQYF. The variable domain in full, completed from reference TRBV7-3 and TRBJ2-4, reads GAGVSQTPSNKVTEKGKYVELRCDPISGHTALYWYRQSLGQGPEFLIYFQGTGAADDSGLPNDRFFAVRPEGSVSTLKIQRTERGDSAVYLCASSLNAGDIQYFGAGTRLSVL.

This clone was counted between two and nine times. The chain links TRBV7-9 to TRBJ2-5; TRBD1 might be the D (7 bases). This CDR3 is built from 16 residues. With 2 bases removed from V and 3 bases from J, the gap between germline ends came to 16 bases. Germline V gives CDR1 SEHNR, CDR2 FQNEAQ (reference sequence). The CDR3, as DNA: TGTGCCAGCAGCTTACGGTCCGGAGGGGGCGAAGAGACCCAGTACTTC. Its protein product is CASSLRSGGGEETQYF. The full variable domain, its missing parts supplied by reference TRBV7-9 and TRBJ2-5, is DTGVSQNPRHKITKRGQNVTFRCDPISEHNRLYWYRQTLGQGPEFLTYFQNEAQLEKSRLLSDRFSAERPKGSFSTLEIQRTEQGDSAMYLCASSLRSGGGEETQYFGPGTRLLVL.

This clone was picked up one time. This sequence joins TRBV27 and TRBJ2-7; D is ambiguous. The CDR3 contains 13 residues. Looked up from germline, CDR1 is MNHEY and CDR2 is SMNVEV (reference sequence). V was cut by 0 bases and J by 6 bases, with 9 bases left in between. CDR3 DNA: TGTGCCAGCAGTTTATCAACTCTAAGCGAGCAGTACTTC. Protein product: CASSLSTLSEQYF.

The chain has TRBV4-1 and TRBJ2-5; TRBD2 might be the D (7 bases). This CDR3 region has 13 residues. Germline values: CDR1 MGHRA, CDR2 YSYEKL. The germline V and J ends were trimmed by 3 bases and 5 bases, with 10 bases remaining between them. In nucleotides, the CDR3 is TGCGCCAGCAGCCATGGGGGGGCTGAGACCCAGTACTTC. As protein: CASSHGGAETQYF.

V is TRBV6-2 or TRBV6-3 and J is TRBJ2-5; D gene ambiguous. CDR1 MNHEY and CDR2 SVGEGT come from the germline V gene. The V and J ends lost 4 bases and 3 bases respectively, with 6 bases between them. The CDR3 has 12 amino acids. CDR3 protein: CASSSLEETQYF. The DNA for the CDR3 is TGTGCCAGCAGTTCCCTAGAAGAGACCCAGTACTTC.

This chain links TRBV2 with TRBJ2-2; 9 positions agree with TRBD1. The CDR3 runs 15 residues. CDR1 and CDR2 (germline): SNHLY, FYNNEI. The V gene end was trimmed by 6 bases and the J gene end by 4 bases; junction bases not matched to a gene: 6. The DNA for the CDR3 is TGTGCCAGCAGCCGGGACAGGGTCATCACCGGGGAGCTGTTTTTT. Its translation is CASSRDRVITGELFF.

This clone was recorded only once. The DNA of the CDR3 is TGCGCCACCGCGCCTGGACTAGAAACCTACAATGAGCAGTTCTTC. This sequence encodes CATAPGLETYNEQFF. V and J are TRBV5-1 and TRBJ2-1; 7 bases match TRBD2. The CDR3 is made up of 15 amino acids. V lost 9 bases and J lost 2; bases outside the gene matches: 11. Germline V CDR1 and CDR2: SGHRS, YFSETQ.

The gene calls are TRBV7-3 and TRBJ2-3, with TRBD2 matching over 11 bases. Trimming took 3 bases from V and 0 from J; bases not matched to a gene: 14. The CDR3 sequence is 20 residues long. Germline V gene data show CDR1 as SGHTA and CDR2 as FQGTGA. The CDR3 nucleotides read TGTGCCAGCAGCTTCCCACGACTTAGCGGGGGGGGATCTAGCACAGATACGCAGTATTTT. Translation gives CASSFPRLSGGGSSTDTQYF.

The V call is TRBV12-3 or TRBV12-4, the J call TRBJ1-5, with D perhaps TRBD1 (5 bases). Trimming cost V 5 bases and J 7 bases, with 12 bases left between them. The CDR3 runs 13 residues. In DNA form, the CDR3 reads TGTGCCAGCAGTCTGGGTAGGGGACAGCCCCAGCATTTT. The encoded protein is CASSLGRGQPQHF.

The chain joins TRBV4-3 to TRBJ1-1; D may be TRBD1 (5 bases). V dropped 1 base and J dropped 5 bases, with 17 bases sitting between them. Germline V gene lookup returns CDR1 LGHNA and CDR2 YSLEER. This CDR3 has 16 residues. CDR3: CASSQVPPGQWTEAFF. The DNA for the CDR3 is TGCGCCAGCAGCCAAGTCCCCCCAGGGCAGTGGACTGAAGCTTTCTTT.

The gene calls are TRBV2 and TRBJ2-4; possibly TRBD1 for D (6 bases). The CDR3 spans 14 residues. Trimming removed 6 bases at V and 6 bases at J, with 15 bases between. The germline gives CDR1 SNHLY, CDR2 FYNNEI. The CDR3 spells CASSPGSGVNIQYF. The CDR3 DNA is TGTGCCAGCAGCCCAGGGTCAGGGGTAAACATTCAGTACTTC.

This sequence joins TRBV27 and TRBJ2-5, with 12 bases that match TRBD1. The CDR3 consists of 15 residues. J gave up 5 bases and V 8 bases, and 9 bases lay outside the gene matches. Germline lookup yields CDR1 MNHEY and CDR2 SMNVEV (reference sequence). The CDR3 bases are TGTGCCAGCGCCAGGGGGACAGGGGGCGCGGAGACCCAGTACTTC. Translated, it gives CASARGTGGAETQYF.

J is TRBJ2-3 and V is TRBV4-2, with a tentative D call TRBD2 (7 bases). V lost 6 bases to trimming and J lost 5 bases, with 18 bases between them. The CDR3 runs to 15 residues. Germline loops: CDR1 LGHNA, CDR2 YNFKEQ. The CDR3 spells CASSPLGGAIDTQYF. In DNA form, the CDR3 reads TGTGCCAGCAGTCCTTTGGGGGGGGCCATAGATACGCAGTATTTT.

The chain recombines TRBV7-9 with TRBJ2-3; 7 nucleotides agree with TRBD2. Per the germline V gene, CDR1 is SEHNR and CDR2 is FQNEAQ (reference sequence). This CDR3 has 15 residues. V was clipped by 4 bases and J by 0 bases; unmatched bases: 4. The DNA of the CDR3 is TGTGCCAGCAGCTCTCAGCGGGGAAGCACAGATACGCAGTATTTT. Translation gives CASSSQRGSTDTQYF.

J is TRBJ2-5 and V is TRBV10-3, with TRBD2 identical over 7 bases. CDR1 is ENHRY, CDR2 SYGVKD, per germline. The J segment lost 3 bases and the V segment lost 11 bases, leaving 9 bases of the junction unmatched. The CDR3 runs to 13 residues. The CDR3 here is CAAAGDGKETQYF. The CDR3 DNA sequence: TGTGCCGCGGCGGGGGACGGAAAAGAGACCCAGTACTTC.

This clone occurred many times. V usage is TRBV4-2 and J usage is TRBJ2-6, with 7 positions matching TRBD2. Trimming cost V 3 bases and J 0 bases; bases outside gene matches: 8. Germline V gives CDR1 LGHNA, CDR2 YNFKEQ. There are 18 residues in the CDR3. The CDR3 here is CASSHGETGGSGANVLTF. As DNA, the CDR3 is TGTGCCAGCAGCCATGGGGAGACGGGGGGCTCTGGGGCCAACGTCCTGACTTTC.

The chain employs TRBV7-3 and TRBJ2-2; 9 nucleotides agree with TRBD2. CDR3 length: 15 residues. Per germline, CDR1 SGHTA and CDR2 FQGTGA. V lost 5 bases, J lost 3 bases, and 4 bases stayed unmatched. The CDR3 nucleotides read TGTGCCAGCAGCCGGACTAGCGATGACACCGGGGAGCTGTTTTTT. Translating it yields CASSRTSDDTGELFF.

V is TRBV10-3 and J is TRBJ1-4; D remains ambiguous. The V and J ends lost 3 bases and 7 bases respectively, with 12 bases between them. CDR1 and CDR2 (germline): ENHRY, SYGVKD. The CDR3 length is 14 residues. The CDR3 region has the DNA TGTGCCATCAGTGATTTGGGCAGCGGTGAAAAACTGTTTTTT. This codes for CAISDLGSGEKLFF.

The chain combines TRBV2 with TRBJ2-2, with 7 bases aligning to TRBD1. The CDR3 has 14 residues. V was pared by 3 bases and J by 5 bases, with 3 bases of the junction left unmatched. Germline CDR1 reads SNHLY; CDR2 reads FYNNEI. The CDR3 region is CASSDRGQTGELFF. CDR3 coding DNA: TGTGCCAGCAGTGACAGGGGACAGACCGGGGAGCTGTTTTTT.

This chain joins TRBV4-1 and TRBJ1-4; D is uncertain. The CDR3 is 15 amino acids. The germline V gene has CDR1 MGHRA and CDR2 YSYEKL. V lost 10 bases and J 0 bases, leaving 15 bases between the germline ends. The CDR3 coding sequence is TGCGCCACCGGTCGGAGGGATGCAACTAATGAAAAACTGTTTTTT. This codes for CATGRRDATNEKLFF.

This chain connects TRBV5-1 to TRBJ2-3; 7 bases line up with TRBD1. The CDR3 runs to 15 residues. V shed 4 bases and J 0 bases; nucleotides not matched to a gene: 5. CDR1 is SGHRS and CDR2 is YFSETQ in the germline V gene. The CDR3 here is CASSLPGQSTDTQYF. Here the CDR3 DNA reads TGCGCCAGCAGCCTACCGGGACAGAGCACAGATACGCAGTATTTT. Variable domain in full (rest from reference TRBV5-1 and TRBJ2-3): KAGVTQTPRYLIKTRGQQVTLSCSPISGHRSVSWYQQTPGQGLQFLFEYFSETQRNKGNFPGRFSGRQFSNSRSEMNVSTLELGDSALYLCASSLPGQSTDTQYFGPGTRLTVL.